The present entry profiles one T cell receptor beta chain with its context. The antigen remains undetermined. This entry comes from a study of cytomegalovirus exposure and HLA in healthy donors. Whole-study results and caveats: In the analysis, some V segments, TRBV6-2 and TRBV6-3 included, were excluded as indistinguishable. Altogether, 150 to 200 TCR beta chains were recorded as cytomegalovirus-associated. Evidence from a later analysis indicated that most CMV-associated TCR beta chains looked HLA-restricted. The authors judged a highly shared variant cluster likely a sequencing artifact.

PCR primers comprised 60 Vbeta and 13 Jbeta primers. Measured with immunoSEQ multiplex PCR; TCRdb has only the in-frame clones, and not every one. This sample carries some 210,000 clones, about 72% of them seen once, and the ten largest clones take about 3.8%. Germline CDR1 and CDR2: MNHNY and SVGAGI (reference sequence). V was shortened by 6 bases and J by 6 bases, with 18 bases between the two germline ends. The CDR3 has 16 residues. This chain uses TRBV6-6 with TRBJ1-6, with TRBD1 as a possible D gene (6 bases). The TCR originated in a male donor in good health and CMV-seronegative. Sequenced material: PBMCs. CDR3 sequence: CASSQRPGVGNSPLHF. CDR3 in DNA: TGTGCCAGCAGCCAACGTCCAGGGGTGGGTAATTCACCCCTCCACTTT.